Listed below are T cell receptor beta chains from one sample, sequenced in a study of identical twins. TCRdb re-analysed the 5' RACE reads in MiXCR, keeping a single row per CDR3 protein. Among roughly 250,000 distinct CDR3 sequences listed, about 14% were seen once. Sequencing input: memory (CD45RO+) T cells sorted from blood. The receptors shown here come from a woman under 30 in good health. Each CDR3 is given without its conserved first and last residue. The D gene is left open where the match is weak. Clone size is given for some rows only: seen once, a few or many times, or a class if the clone is expanded.

clone_size | j_call | cdr3_length | d_call | v_call | cdr3_aa
. | TRBJ2-6 | 13 | . | TRBV5-1 | ASSTDRSGANVLT
. | TRBJ2-7 | 10 | TRBD1 | TRBV29-1 | SVEGDSYEQY
few | TRBJ2-1 | 13 | TRBD1 | TRBV30 | AWSPRGLSYNEQF
. | TRBJ2-3 | 14 | . | TRBV12-3/TRBV12-4 | ASSFGRLVGADTQY
many | TRBJ2-1 | 14 | . | TRBV11-2 | ASSLVRRVGYNEQF
many | TRBJ2-7 | 9 | . | TRBV7-8 | ASSLVAEQY
. | TRBJ2-1 | 13 | TRBD2 | TRBV24-1 | ATSDRFTSVDEQF
. | TRBJ1-5 | 10 | . | TRBV2 | ASRDFNQPQH
few | TRBJ1-6 | 10 | . | TRBV27 | ASSSGTSPLH
few | TRBJ2-3 | 14 | TRBD2 | TRBV20-1 | SALGASGGIRDTQY
few | TRBJ1-1 | 10 | . | TRBV6-5 | ASSSLHTEAF
. | TRBJ1-2 | 11 | . | TRBV12-3/TRBV12-4 | ASRAQGDLGYT
. | TRBJ2-5 | 11 | . | TRBV6-5 | ASSLQGSETQY
. | TRBJ2-3 | 16 | TRBD2 | TRBV4-2 | ASSPTVAGGPGTDTQY
few | TRBJ2-5 | 12 | . | TRBV5-1 | ASSSATVGETQY
. | TRBJ2-5 | 13 | TRBD1 | TRBV5-6 | ASSLDPQGAKTQY
few | TRBJ1-5 | 14 | . | TRBV4-3 | ASSQDLGWSNQPQH
many | TRBJ2-1 | 12 | . | TRBV12-3/TRBV12-4 | ASSLATQTGEQF
. | TRBJ2-7 | 12 | TRBD2 | TRBV5-1 | ASGVSGGAGEQY
few | TRBJ2-1 | 12 | TRBD2 | TRBV27 | ASSTYVREGKQF
few | TRBJ2-7 | 11 | . | TRBV10-3 | AIGGTPSYEQY
. | TRBJ2-5 | 10 | . | TRBV3-1 | ASSQARETQY
. | TRBJ1-3 | 10 | . | TRBV2 | ASSPLGNTIY
. | TRBJ1-1 | 13 | TRBD1 | TRBV19 | ASSRDREPNTEAF